Below, 15 T cell receptor beta chains from the same sample are listed, as sequenced in a study of OX40 agonist ivuxolimab in advanced cancers. The data were produced by immunoSEQ multiplex PCR, yet TCRdb's version contains in-frame clones alone and is incomplete. The sample lists about 70,000 clones, 80% to 95% occurring once. The source was CD4+ or CD8+ T cells sorted from blood, collected in a trial of the OX40 agonist ivuxolimab. The source of these receptors is an adult with an advanced solid tumor such as melanoma, head and neck, liver or kidney cancer.

This chain joins TRBV19 and TRBJ1-1; 7 bases line up with TRBD1. Germline values: CDR1 LNHDA, CDR2 SQIVND (reference sequence). The CDR3 runs to 15 residues. Unmatched junction bases numbered 6, after V lost 1 base and J lost 4 bases. This CDR3 is CASSIGSGGVTEAFF. The CDR3 nucleotides read TGTGCCAGTAGTATAGGGTCAGGGGGTGTCACTGAAGCTTTCTTT.

The V call is TRBV27, the J call TRBJ1-5; TRBD1 is a possible D gene (5 bases). Germline CDR1 MNHEY, CDR2 SMNVEV (reference sequence). This CDR3 is built from 14 residues. V lost 3 bases to trimming and J lost 7 bases, with 13 bases between them. The CDR3 DNA sequence: TGTGCCAGCAGTTTCGCAGGGAACGGACAGCCCCAGCATTTT. This sequence encodes CASSFAGNGQPQHF.

The chain is built from TRBV21-1 and TRBJ2-3; the table's D call, TRBD1, has no DNA check behind it. TRBV21-1 is described as a pseudogene. The CDR3 extends over 13 amino acids. CDR3 bases: TGTGCCAGCAGCATTCCGACAAGAGATACGCAGTATTTT. Protein product: CASSIPTRDTQYF.

J is TRBJ2-2 and V is TRBV6-5; D is perhaps TRBD2 (5 bases). The CDR3 runs to 15 residues. Trimming stripped 2 bases from V and 4 bases from J, with 11 bases between. Germline V gene sequence: CDR1 MNHEY, CDR2 SVGAGI. The CDR3 DNA sequence: TGTGCCAGCAGTTACAAGGGCGAGGGCACCGGGGAGCTGTTTTTT. It specifies CASSYKGEGTGELFF.

The gene calls are TRBV6-1 and TRBJ1-2, with a weak D call TRBD1 (6 bases). Per germline, CDR1 MNHNS and CDR2 SASEGT. The CDR3 runs 13 residues. Trimming left V 6 bases short and J 7 bases short, with 15 bases between. CDR3 region: CASRLPDSVGYTF. The DNA for the CDR3 is TGTGCCAGCAGACTCCCGGACAGCGTTGGCTACACCTTC.

J is TRBJ2-5 and V is TRBV13, with 9 bases matching TRBD1. With 1 base clipped from V and 2 bases from J, the junction kept 5 bases outside the gene matches. The CDR3 sequence is 16 residues long. CDR1 PRHDT and CDR2 FYEKMQ come from the germline V gene (reference sequence). The CDR3, as DNA: TGTGCCAGCAGCTTAGAGGCAGGACAGGGGCAAGAGACCCAGTACTTC. It is translated as CASSLEAGQGQETQYF.

The rearrangement joins TRBV11-2 to TRBJ2-3; D not resolved. The CDR3 totals 12 residues. CDR1 is SGHAT, CDR2 FQNNGV, per germline. V was shortened by 5 bases and J by 2 bases, with 5 bases between the two germline ends. Here the CDR3 DNA reads TGTGCCAGCAGCACCCTCACAGATACGCAGTATTTT. It codes for CASSTLTDTQYF. Full variable domain (missing parts from reference TRBV11-2 and TRBJ2-3): EAGVAQSPRYKIIEKRQSVAFWCNPISGHATLYWYQQILGQGPKLLIQFQNNGVVDDSQLPKDRFSAERLKGVDSTLKIQPAKLEDSAVYLCASSTLTDTQYFGPGTRLTVL.

The J gene is TRBJ1-3, the V gene TRBV18; D unclear. The germline CDR1 and CDR2 sequences are KGHSH and LQKENI. Trimming pared 3 bases from V and 2 bases from J, leaving 8 bases between. This CDR3 comprises 14 residues. CDR3 in amino acids: CASSPEGTGNTIYF. CDR3 DNA sequence: TGTGCCAGCTCACCGGAAGGGACTGGAAACACCATATATTTT.

This chain connects TRBV11-2 to TRBJ2-3; D tentatively reads TRBD1 or TRBD2 (5 bases each). V lost 1 base and J 2 bases, leaving 19 bases between the germline ends. Germline V gene sequence: CDR1 SGHAT, CDR2 FQNNGV. The CDR3 runs 18 residues. The CDR3 DNA follows: TGTGCCAGCAGCTTAGTCCCAACTATGGGGACCAACACAGATACGCAGTATTTT. Its translation is CASSLVPTMGTNTDTQYF.

The V and J genes are TRBV7-9 and TRBJ2-7; unclear D gene. This CDR3 comprises 12 residues. Germline CDR1 is SEHNR and CDR2 is FQNEAQ (reference sequence). With 10 bases removed from V and 2 bases from J, the gap between germline ends came to 12 bases. CDR3 in amino acids: CAIVTGTYEQYF. CDR3 nucleotide sequence: TGTGCCATCGTTACCGGTACCTACGAGCAGTACTTC.

A single count supports this clone. The V gene is TRBV4-1, the J gene TRBJ1-3; D ambiguous. Looked up from germline, CDR1 is MGHRA and CDR2 is YSYEKL. V gave up 2 bases and J gave up 3 bases, with 17 bases separating them. This CDR3 region has 17 residues. The CDR3 DNA sequence: TGCGCCAGCAGCCAATTCCTAGTGGGAGCCCTTGGAAACACCATATATTTT. Protein: CASSQFLVGALGNTIYF.

This chain joins TRBV2 and TRBJ2-7; 10 bases agree with TRBD1. Germline assignment: CDR1 SNHLY and CDR2 FYNNEI. The CDR3 contains 15 residues. V lost 5 bases and J lost 3; bases outside the gene matches: 7. The CDR3 bases are TGTGCCAGCAGTCAGAACGGACAGGGGGGCTACGAGCAGTACTTC. Encoded protein: CASSQNGQGGYEQYF.

V gene TRBV10-1 combines with J gene TRBJ2-1, with a tentative D call TRBD1 (6 bases). Germline assignment: CDR1 WNHNN and CDR2 SYGVQD (reference sequence). The CDR3 contains 14 residues. V lost 4 bases and J 7 bases, leaving 14 bases between the germline ends. The CDR3 DNA is TGCGCCAGCAGTGCCCTACCTACAGGGAATGAGCAGTTCTTC. Its translation is CASSALPTGNEQFF.

V and J are TRBV4-1 and TRBJ2-1; tentatively, D is TRBD1 or TRBD2 (5 bases each). CDR3 length: 16 amino acids. The germline V and J ends were trimmed by 1 base and 0 bases, with 10 bases remaining between them. From germline, CDR1 is MGHRA and CDR2 YSYEKL. This CDR3 is CASSQAGLSSYNEQFF. CDR3 coding DNA: TGCGCCAGCAGCCAAGCGGGGCTTAGCTCCTACAATGAGCAGTTCTTC.

V gene TRBV2 combines with J gene TRBJ2-5; tentative D call: TRBD1 (5 bases). Germline assignment: CDR1 SNHLY and CDR2 FYNNEI. The CDR3 covers 17 residues. V was trimmed by 5 bases and J by 2 bases, leaving 21 bases between them. CDR3 bases: TGTGCCAGCAGTCCCCCCGGACAACAACCCTTACAAGAGACCCAGTACTTC. Amino acid sequence: CASSPPGQQPLQETQYF.